Listed below are T cell receptor beta chains from one sample, sequenced in a study of T cells in Graves' hyperthyroidism and ophthalmopathy. Using its own MiXCR run on the multiplex PCR reads, TCRdb lists one record per CDR3 protein. The sample records about 620,000 distinct CDR3 sequences, about 16% being singletons. The sequencing input was blood. The source is a woman younger than 45 with Graves' hyperthyroidism. Both conserved end residues are part of each CDR3. A D gene is named only where the DNA matches it firmly. Clone size, where shown, is once, few, many, or a class for clones that have expanded.

D gene: TRBD1
J gene: TRBJ1-5
V gene: TRBV5-5
clone size: NA
CDR3 DNA: TGTGCCAGCAGCTGGGGTGACAGGGCCGATTTCGAGCCCCAGCATTTT
CDR3 protein: CASSWGDRADFEPQHF

D gene: TRBD2
J gene: TRBJ2-1
V gene: TRBV29-1
clone size: NA
CDR3 DNA: TGCAGCGTTGTTTCTAGCGGGTACAATGAGCAGTTCTTC
CDR3 protein: CSVVSSGYNEQFF

D gene: NA
J gene: TRBJ1-4
V gene: TRBV19
clone size: NA
CDR3 DNA: TGTGCCAGTAGTATGACCTCAAATGGACAGCTTAATGAAAAACTGTTTTTT
CDR3 protein: CASSMTSNGQLNEKLFF

D gene: TRBD2
J gene: TRBJ2-3
V gene: TRBV7-2
clone size: NA
CDR3 DNA: TGTGCCAGCAGCTTAAAAGGAAGGGCCAGCGGGATATCTGATACGCAGTATTTT
CDR3 protein: CASSLKGRASGISDTQYF

D gene: NA
J gene: TRBJ1-5
V gene: TRBV27
clone size: NA
CDR3 DNA: TGTGCCAGCACCAGAACCGGGGAACGGAATCAGCCCCAGCATTTT
CDR3 protein: CASTRTGERNQPQHF

D gene: NA
J gene: TRBJ1-1
V gene: TRBV19
clone size: many
CDR3 DNA: TGTGCCAGTATGTCGGAGGAAGGGAAGGGCACTGAAGCTTTCTTT
CDR3 protein: CASMSEEGKGTEAFF

D gene: TRBD1
J gene: TRBJ2-1
V gene: TRBV28
clone size: few
CDR3 DNA: TGTGCCAGCAGTTCCTCCGGGACAGGGGGTGTTGAGCAGTTCTTC
CDR3 protein: CASSSSGTGGVEQFF

D gene: NA
J gene: TRBJ2-7
V gene: TRBV11-2
clone size: many
CDR3 DNA: TGTGCCAGCAGCTTAATAGGGAGGAGCGAGCAGTACTTC
CDR3 protein: CASSLIGRSEQYF

D gene: NA
J gene: TRBJ1-2
V gene: TRBV4-1
clone size: few
CDR3 DNA: TGCGCCAGCAGCCCAGACACGGGAGGCCACCCTCCGACTAACTATGGCTACACCTTC
CDR3 protein: CASSPDTGGHPPTNYGYTF

D gene: NA
J gene: TRBJ1-4
V gene: TRBV4-3
clone size: few
CDR3 DNA: TGCGCCAGCAGCCAAGAAGCGGCCTATGAAAAACTGTTTTTT
CDR3 protein: CASSQEAAYEKLFF

D gene: TRBD2
J gene: TRBJ2-7
V gene: TRBV3-1
clone size: NA
CDR3 DNA: TGTGCCAGCACCCCGGGACTAGCGGGTTACGAGCAGTACTTC
CDR3 protein: CASTPGLAGYEQYF

D gene: NA
J gene: TRBJ2-1
V gene: TRBV3-1
clone size: NA
CDR3 DNA: TGTGCCAGACAGAATGTCCCTATGCTGACGCAGTTCTTC
CDR3 protein: CARQNVPMLTQFF

D gene: NA
J gene: TRBJ1-2
V gene: TRBV20-1
clone size: few
CDR3 DNA: TGCAGTGCTAGTTCCGGACGGGGGCACCTTTCTAACTATGGCTACACCTTC
CDR3 protein: CSASSGRGHLSNYGYTF

D gene: NA
J gene: TRBJ2-7
V gene: TRBV27
clone size: many
CDR3 DNA: TGTGCCAGCAGTTTATCTCTGGACTCCTACGAGCAGTACTTC
CDR3 protein: CASSLSLDSYEQYF

D gene: TRBD1
J gene: TRBJ2-7
V gene: TRBV2
clone size: many
CDR3 DNA: TGTGCCAGCAGCCGACTTCCGGGACAGAACTACGAGCAGTACTTC
CDR3 protein: CASSRLPGQNYEQYF

D gene: NA
J gene: TRBJ1-1
V gene: TRBV5-1
clone size: many
CDR3 DNA: TGCGCCAGCAGCTTGTCGACAGCCCCGAACACTGAAGCTTTCTTT
CDR3 protein: CASSLSTAPNTEAFF

D gene: TRBD2
J gene: TRBJ2-5
V gene: TRBV29-1
clone size: many
CDR3 DNA: TGCAGCGTTGCCTGGACTAGCCAAGAGACCCAGTACTTC
CDR3 protein: CSVAWTSQETQYF

D gene: TRBD2
J gene: TRBJ2-7
V gene: TRBV5-1
clone size: few
CDR3 DNA: TGCGCCAGCAGGGGTCTAGCGGGAGTTAACTACGAGCAGTACTTC
CDR3 protein: CASRGLAGVNYEQYF

D gene: NA
J gene: TRBJ2-7
V gene: TRBV6-1
clone size: NA
CDR3 DNA: TGTGCCAGCAGGCGCCAGGGCTACGAGCAGTACTTC
CDR3 protein: CASRRQGYEQYF

D gene: NA
J gene: TRBJ1-6
V gene: TRBV6-6
clone size: NA
CDR3 DNA: TGTGCCAGCAGTTACGGCGCCTCCAATTCACCCCTCCACTTT
CDR3 protein: CASSYGASNSPLHF

D gene: TRBD2
J gene: TRBJ2-3
V gene: TRBV2
clone size: NA
CDR3 DNA: TGTGCCAGCATGGGGGTAGCGGGAGCAGATACGCAGTATTTT
CDR3 protein: CASMGVAGADTQYF

D gene: NA
J gene: TRBJ2-1
V gene: TRBV28
clone size: many
CDR3 DNA: TGTGCCAGCAGTCCGACAGAATACAATGAGCAGTTCTTC
CDR3 protein: CASSPTEYNEQFF

D gene: NA
J gene: TRBJ1-4
V gene: TRBV20-1
clone size: NA
CDR3 DNA: TGCAGTGCTAGATCCGATTGGGGGGAAACTAATGAAAAACTGTTTTTT
CDR3 protein: CSARSDWGETNEKLFF

D gene: TRBD2
J gene: TRBJ2-5
V gene: TRBV20-1
clone size: NA
CDR3 DNA: TGCAGTGCTAGCCCCCGGGACTACTACCAAGAGACCCAGTACTTC
CDR3 protein: CSASPRDYYQETQYF

D gene: TRBD1
J gene: TRBJ1-5
V gene: TRBV2
clone size: few
CDR3 DNA: TGTGCCAGCAGCGAAAAGACAGGGTGGGGGTATAGCAATCAGCCCCAGCATTTT
CDR3 protein: CASSEKTGWGYSNQPQHF

D gene: NA
J gene: TRBJ2-5
V gene: TRBV7-2
clone size: many
CDR3 DNA: TGTGCCAGCAGCTTAGTAGCACAGAACCAAGAGACCCAGTACTTC
CDR3 protein: CASSLVAQNQETQYF

D gene: NA
J gene: TRBJ1-5
V gene: TRBV27
clone size: many
CDR3 DNA: TGTGCCAGCAGCCCAAGACAGGATAGCAATCAGCCCCAGCATTTT
CDR3 protein: CASSPRQDSNQPQHF

D gene: NA
J gene: TRBJ2-5
V gene: TRBV5-1
clone size: few
CDR3 DNA: TGCGCCAGCAGCCGGGGACTTCTCCAAGAGACCCAGTACTTC
CDR3 protein: CASSRGLLQETQYF

D gene: TRBD1
J gene: TRBJ1-4
V gene: TRBV7-8
clone size: NA
CDR3 DNA: TGTGCCAGCAGTCACCGGGACAGGGGCCCCTGGTCCTCAACTAATGAAAAACTGTTTTTT
CDR3 protein: CASSHRDRGPWSSTNEKLFF

D gene: NA
J gene: TRBJ1-2
V gene: TRBV19
clone size: few
CDR3 DNA: TGTGCCAGCTCCTCAGTACACGGTGGAGTCTATGGCTACACCTTC
CDR3 protein: CASSSVHGGVYGYTF

D gene: NA
J gene: TRBJ2-7
V gene: TRBV5-6
clone size: many
CDR3 DNA: TGTGCCAGCAGCTTGTTTTCGATAGAGCAGTACTTC
CDR3 protein: CASSLFSIEQYF

D gene: TRBD2
J gene: TRBJ2-7
V gene: TRBV6-2/TRBV6-3
clone size: NA
CDR3 DNA: TGTGCCAGCAGTGACCTCTCCACTAGCGACTCCTACGAGCAGTACTTC
CDR3 protein: CASSDLSTSDSYEQYF

D gene: NA
J gene: TRBJ2-7
V gene: TRBV12-3/TRBV12-4
clone size: many
CDR3 DNA: TGTGCCAGCAGTTTAACGTCACGGCAGGCGGACGAGCAGTACTTC
CDR3 protein: CASSLTSRQADEQYF

D gene: NA
J gene: TRBJ1-1
V gene: TRBV7-6
clone size: few
CDR3 DNA: TGTGCCAGCAGCTACAACGACAGGAACACTGAAGCTTTCTTT
CDR3 protein: CASSYNDRNTEAFF

D gene: TRBD2
J gene: TRBJ2-1
V gene: TRBV20-1
clone size: NA
CDR3 DNA: TGCAGTGCTAGAGTGGGATTTAAGGCTAGCGGGAACAATGAGCAGTTCTTC
CDR3 protein: CSARVGFKASGNNEQFF

D gene: NA
J gene: TRBJ2-1
V gene: TRBV6-5
clone size: NA
CDR3 DNA: TGTGCCAGCAGTTTCCCGAGGGGGTCGGATCTTCAGTTCTTC
CDR3 protein: CASSFPRGSDLQFF

D gene: NA
J gene: TRBJ1-2
V gene: TRBV30
clone size: many
CDR3 DNA: TGTGCCTGGAACTCAGGGCTCTTCTATGGCTACACCTTC
CDR3 protein: CAWNSGLFYGYTF

D gene: NA
J gene: TRBJ2-1
V gene: TRBV27
clone size: many
CDR3 DNA: TGTGCCAGCAGTTTATCAGTGTACAATGAGCAGTTCTTC
CDR3 protein: CASSLSVYNEQFF

D gene: NA
J gene: TRBJ2-5
V gene: TRBV4-1
clone size: NA
CDR3 DNA: TGCGCCAGCAGCCCGAGTGCGTTACCCCAAGAGACCCAGTACTTC
CDR3 protein: CASSPSALPQETQYF

D gene: NA
J gene: TRBJ2-5
V gene: TRBV7-3
clone size: many
CDR3 DNA: TGTGCCAGCAGCTCCGGCTACCGAGAGACCCAGTACTTC
CDR3 protein: CASSSGYRETQYF

D gene: NA
J gene: TRBJ2-7
V gene: TRBV30
clone size: many
CDR3 DNA: TGTGCCTGGAGTGTACCGGACAGTCGATACTACGAGCAGTACTTC
CDR3 protein: CAWSVPDSRYYEQYF

D gene: NA
J gene: TRBJ1-5
V gene: TRBV6-1
clone size: many
CDR3 DNA: TGTGCCAGCAGTGCTGGGAATCCTGATCAGCCCCAGCATTTT
CDR3 protein: CASSAGNPDQPQHF

D gene: NA
J gene: TRBJ1-5
V gene: TRBV5-1
clone size: NA
CDR3 DNA: TGCGCCAGCAGCAAGGACAGTCCAAGCAATCAGCCCCAGCATTTT
CDR3 protein: CASSKDSPSNQPQHF

D gene: NA
J gene: TRBJ2-3
V gene: TRBV11-1
clone size: NA
CDR3 DNA: TGTGCCAGCAGCTCCAATGCTGCAGATACGCAGTATTTT
CDR3 protein: CASSSNAADTQYF

D gene: TRBD2
J gene: TRBJ2-1
V gene: TRBV5-1
clone size: many
CDR3 DNA: TGCGCCAGCAGACGTGCTAGCGGGAGCTCCTACAATGAGCAGTTCTTC
CDR3 protein: CASRRASGSSYNEQFF

D gene: NA
J gene: TRBJ2-1
V gene: TRBV9
clone size: few
CDR3 DNA: TGTGCCAGCAGCGCCCGGGCCGCGACCCCCAATGAGCAGTTCTTC
CDR3 protein: CASSARAATPNEQFF

D gene: NA
J gene: TRBJ2-3
V gene: TRBV5-1
clone size: many
CDR3 DNA: TGCGCCAGCAGCTTGGGCGATATCCCAGATACGCAGTATTTT
CDR3 protein: CASSLGDIPDTQYF

D gene: TRBD2
J gene: TRBJ2-7
V gene: TRBV4-2
clone size: few
CDR3 DNA: TGTGCCAGCAGTCAAGGGGTAGCGGGAGGGCCCGACGAGCAGTACTTC
CDR3 protein: CASSQGVAGGPDEQYF

D gene: TRBD1
J gene: TRBJ2-2
V gene: TRBV6-1
clone size: many
CDR3 DNA: TGTGCCAGCAGAGACAGGGCGAACACCGGGGAGCTGTTTTTT
CDR3 protein: CASRDRANTGELFF

D gene: NA
J gene: TRBJ2-7
V gene: TRBV7-2
clone size: many
CDR3 DNA: TGTGCCAGCAGCTTACGGTACTTGCCTCCCTACGAGCAGTACTTC
CDR3 protein: CASSLRYLPPYEQYF

D gene: NA
J gene: TRBJ1-1
V gene: TRBV6-1
clone size: many
CDR3 DNA: TGTGCCAGCAGTTCGATACGGAACACTGAAGCTTTCTTT
CDR3 protein: CASSSIRNTEAFF

D gene: NA
J gene: TRBJ1-2
V gene: TRBV29-1
clone size: few
CDR3 DNA: TGCAGCGTTGAAGATCAGCAGGGGTACTATGGCTACACCTTC
CDR3 protein: CSVEDQQGYYGYTF

D gene: NA
J gene: TRBJ2-7
V gene: TRBV19
clone size: few
CDR3 DNA: TGTGCCAGTAGCCCGACTAGTTTCTACGAGCAGTACTTC
CDR3 protein: CASSPTSFYEQYF

D gene: TRBD1
J gene: TRBJ2-1
V gene: TRBV12-3/TRBV12-4
clone size: few
CDR3 DNA: TGTGCCAGCAGTTTGTGGGGACAGCAGTACAATGAGCAGTTCTTC
CDR3 protein: CASSLWGQQYNEQFF

D gene: TRBD2
J gene: TRBJ2-1
V gene: TRBV29-1
clone size: NA
CDR3 DNA: TGCAGCGTTGAATTCCAAGGACTAGTTATCTACAATGAGCAGTTCTTC
CDR3 protein: CSVEFQGLVIYNEQFF

D gene: TRBD1
J gene: TRBJ1-1
V gene: TRBV18
clone size: many
CDR3 DNA: TGTGCCAGCTCACCAGAGCAGGGGGCCTTTGAAGCTTTCTTT
CDR3 protein: CASSPEQGAFEAFF